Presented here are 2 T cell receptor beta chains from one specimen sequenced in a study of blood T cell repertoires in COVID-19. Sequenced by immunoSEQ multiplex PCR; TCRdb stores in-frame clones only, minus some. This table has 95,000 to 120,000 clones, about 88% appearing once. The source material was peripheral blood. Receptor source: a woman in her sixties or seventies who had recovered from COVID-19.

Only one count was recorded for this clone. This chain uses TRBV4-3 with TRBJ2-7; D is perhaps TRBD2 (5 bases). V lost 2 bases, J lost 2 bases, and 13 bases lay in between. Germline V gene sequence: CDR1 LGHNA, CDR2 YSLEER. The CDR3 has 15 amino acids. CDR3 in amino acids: CASSQSREPPYEQYF. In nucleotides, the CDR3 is TGCGCCAGCAGCCAATCACGGGAACCTCCCTACGAGCAGTACTTC.

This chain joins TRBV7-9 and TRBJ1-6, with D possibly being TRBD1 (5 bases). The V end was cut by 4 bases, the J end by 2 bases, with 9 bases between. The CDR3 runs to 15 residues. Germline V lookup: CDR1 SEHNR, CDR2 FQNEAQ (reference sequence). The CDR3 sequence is CASSSSTAYNSPLHF. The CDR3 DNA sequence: TGTGCCAGCAGCTCCTCGACAGCCTATAATTCACCCCTCCACTTT.